This TCR beta chain is drawn from a study of early T cells in non-severe SARS-CoV-2 infection. The CDR3 is made up of 14 amino acids. CDR1 and CDR2 (germline): SEHNR, FQNEAQ (reference sequence). Trimming took 5 bases from V and 2 from J; bases not matched to a gene: 2. MiXCR, applied by TCRdb to the 5' RACE reads, yields one record per CDR3 protein. Of about 50,000 distinct CDR3 sequences listed, roughly 8% are singletons. There are a few counts of this clonotype. The TCR comes from an adult who was a healthcare worker with PCR-confirmed SARS-CoV-2 infection or an uninfected control (not recorded which). The specimen was whole blood. The chain combines TRBV7-9 with TRBJ2-7, with TRBD2 identical over 11 bases. CDR3 DNA: TGTGCCAGCAGCCGTAGCGGGAGGGCCTACGAGCAGTACTTC. Protein: CASSRSGRAYEQYF.